These T cell receptor beta chains were read from a single sample in a study of blood T cell repertoires in COVID-19. Clones were read by immunoSEQ multiplex PCR, and TCRdb kept only the in-frame ones, dropping some. The table has around 220,000 clones, 75% to 90% seen once. The specimen sequenced was PBMCs or T cells enriched from blood (not recorded which). These receptors all stem from a woman between 25 and 40 years old with acute COVID-19. Each CDR3 is given with its conserved first and last residue. The D gene is left open where the match is weak. Clone size appears in some rows only: once, few, many, or a class for an expanded clone.

15,.,TRBJ1-2,.,TRBV7-9,TGTGCCAGCAGCCCCCGACAAAAATCTAACTATGGCTACACCTTC,CASSPRQKSNYGYTF
12,.,TRBJ2-7,.,TRBV7-8,TGTGCCAGCAGCTTATCGAGGGCCGAGCAGTACTTC,CASSLSRAEQYF
12,.,TRBJ2-3,.,TRBV28,TGTGCCAGCAGTCAGGGCATCGATACGCAGTATTTT,CASSQGIDTQYF
15,.,TRBJ1-5,.,TRBV6-5,TGTGCCAGCAGCGCCGGGACATTTAGCAATCAGCCCCAGCATTTT,CASSAGTFSNQPQHF
15,.,TRBJ2-7,.,TRBV21-1,TGTGCCAGCAGGGGATTGGACTGTCCGAGTCGCGAGCAGTACTTC,CASRGLDCPSREQYF
14,TRBD1,TRBJ2-2,.,TRBV7-3,TGTGCCAGCAGCCTTACAGGGGGACCCGGGGAGCTGTTTTTT,CASSLTGGPGELFF
12,.,TRBJ1-6,.,TRBV15,TGTGCCACCAGCAGAGGTTCCCTAGTCCTCCACTTT,CATSRGSLVLHF
13,TRBD1,TRBJ1-2,.,TRBV10-2,TGCGCCAGCAAGGACAGGGAGGACGATGGCTACACCTTC,CASKDREDDGYTF
16,TRBD2,TRBJ2-3,.,TRBV5-1,TGCGCCAGCAGCTTGGCGGGACTAGCGGGGGCGGATACGCAGTATTTT,CASSLAGLAGADTQYF
12,.,TRBJ1-5,.,TRBV6-5,TGTGCCAGCACAACTTCCAATCAGCCCCAGCATTTT,CASTTSNQPQHF
18,TRBD2,TRBJ2-5,.,TRBV7-9,TGTGCCAGCAGCTTACGGATCCGTTTAGCGGGGGACCAAGAGACCCAGTACTTC,CASSLRIRLAGDQETQYF
16,.,TRBJ2-2,.,TRBV18,TGTGCCAGCTCACCAGCAAAGAGCGAATCCACCGGGGAGCTGTTTTTT,CASSPAKSESTGELFF
13,.,TRBJ2-5,.,TRBV19,TGTGCCAGTAGTTGGTACCCGGGAGAGACCCAGTACTTC,CASSWYPGETQYF
16,.,TRBJ2-3,.,TRBV24-1,TGTGCCACCAGTGATTCTCTGGAGATGTGGACAGATACGCAGTATTTT,CATSDSLEMWTDTQYF
12,.,TRBJ2-7,.,TRBV5-5,TGTGCCAGCAGCACGGACTTCTACGAGCAGTACTTC,CASSTDFYEQYF
14,.,TRBJ2-2,.,TRBV29-1,TGCAGCGCCCGACAATCCCTGAGCACCGGGGAGCTGTTTTTT,CSARQSLSTGELFF
19,.,TRBJ1-5,.,TRBV7-3,TGTGCCAGCAGCTCTAGTAACCCGTTGGGTGGGGCGGGCAATCAGCCCCAGCATTTT,CASSSSNPLGGAGNQPQHF
12,.,TRBJ1-1,.,TRBV7-9,TGTGCCAGCAGCTTATACAGGGTTGAAGCTTTCTTT,CASSLYRVEAFF
17,TRBD2,TRBJ2-3,.,TRBV5-1,TGCGCCAGCAGTCTGTCTAGCGGGGGGGCCGGCACAGATACGCAGTATTTT,CASSLSSGGAGTDTQYF
16,TRBD2,TRBJ2-2,.,TRBV28,TGTGCCAGCAGGCAGAACGCCGGGACTATCTTCGGGGAGCTGTTTTTT,CASRQNAGTIFGELFF
14,.,TRBJ1-2,.,TRBV2,TGTGCCAGCAGTGGCCAGGGAATTGACTATGGCTACACCTTC,CASSGQGIDYGYTF
13,.,TRBJ2-7,.,TRBV28,TGTGCCAGCAGTTTTTCGTCAGGCTACGAGCAGTACTTC,CASSFSSGYEQYF
15,TRBD1,TRBJ1-1,.,TRBV11-2,TGTGCCAGCAGCACTAAGAGACAGGGCTACACTGAAGCTTTCTTT,CASSTKRQGYTEAFF
15,TRBD1,TRBJ1-3,.,TRBV7-2,TGTGCCAGCAGCGGGACAGGGGGCCCAGGAAACACCATATATTTT,CASSGTGGPGNTIYF
15,TRBD2,TRBJ2-5,.,TRBV3-1/TRBV3-2,TGTGCCAGCAGCCAAGGACCGGGAGGAGGCGAGACCCAGTACTTC,CASSQGPGGGETQYF
12,TRBD2,TRBJ2-5,.,TRBV2,TGTGCCAGTCGGGGGGACCAAGAGACCCAGTACTTC,CASRGDQETQYF
13,.,TRBJ2-7,.,TRBV5-1,TGCGCCAGTTCTAACTCACAGGGAAACGAGCAGTACTTC,CASSNSQGNEQYF
13,TRBD1,TRBJ1-2,.,TRBV18,TGTGCCAGCTCCCCAACAGGGGGAGATGGCTACACCTTC,CASSPTGGDGYTF
15,.,TRBJ2-1,.,TRBV2,TGTGCCAGCAGGCACGTCTTCGGGTTGAACAATGAGCAGTTCTTC,CASRHVFGLNNEQFF
15,.,TRBJ2-1,.,TRBV7-9,TGTGCCAGCAGTTCGGATTCGCGGGCTTACAATGAGCAGTTCTTC,CASSSDSRAYNEQFF
14,.,TRBJ1-5,.,TRBV5-4,TGTGCCAGCAGCTTGGGAGGGCTCAATCAGCCCCAGCATTTT,CASSLGGLNQPQHF
16,.,TRBJ1-5,.,TRBV7-9,TGTGCCAGCAGCTCGGGTAGGCTATACCGCAATCAGCCCCAGCATTTT,CASSSGRLYRNQPQHF
16,TRBD2,TRBJ2-1,.,TRBV5-4,TGTGCCAGCAGCTCTGGACTAGCGGGATTATACAATGAGCAGTTCTTC,CASSSGLAGLYNEQFF
17,TRBD2,TRBJ2-1,.,TRBV18,TGTGCCAGCTCACCCCCGACGACTAGCGGGAGGTCAAGGGAGCAGTTCTTC,CASSPPTTSGRSREQFF
14,.,TRBJ1-6,.,TRBV20-1,TGCAGTGCTAGTCCCGGGACAAATAATTCACCCCTCCACTTT,CSASPGTNNSPLHF
14,TRBD1,TRBJ1-2,.,TRBV28,TGTGCCAGCAGTCCGTCGGGACAGAACTATGGCTACACCTTC,CASSPSGQNYGYTF
13,.,TRBJ1-1,.,TRBV7-3,TGTGCCAGCAGCCCTCGCGGGGTGACTGAAGCTTTCTTT,CASSPRGVTEAFF
15,TRBD2,TRBJ2-3,.,TRBV9,TGTGCCAGCAGCGTAGGAGCGGGAGGTGGAAATACGCAGTATTTT,CASSVGAGGGNTQYF
16,.,TRBJ2-1,.,TRBV18,TGTGCCAGCTCACCAAAAGTAGGAGTCTCCTACAATGAGCAGTTCTTC,CASSPKVGVSYNEQFF
17,.,TRBJ2-1,.,TRBV4-3,TGCGCCAGCAGCCAAGGTCTGACAGAGAGCTCCTACAATGAGCAGTTCTTC,CASSQGLTESSYNEQFF
11,.,TRBJ2-2,.,TRBV28,TGTGCCAGCAGTCCGGCCGGGGAGCTGTTTTTT,CASSPAGELFF
13,TRBD2,TRBJ2-7,.,TRBV7-9,TGTGCCAGCAGCCTGACTAGCATCTACGAGCAGTACTTC,CASSLTSIYEQYF
11,.,TRBJ2-7,.,TRBV7-2,TGTGCCAGCAGCTCCAGGGGCGAGCAGTACTTC,CASSSRGEQYF
13,.,TRBJ1-1,.,TRBV18,TGTGCCAGCTCCCGAGGGCTGAACACTGAAGCTTTCTTT,CASSRGLNTEAFF
15,TRBD1,TRBJ2-7,.,TRBV6-5,TGTGCCAGCAGACAGGGGGCCAGTTATTCCTACGAGCAGTACTTC,CASRQGASYSYEQYF
17,.,TRBJ1-4,.,TRBV4-1,TGCGCCAGCAGCCAAGATCCCCCTATAGCCCGGGGGGAAAAACTGTTTTTT,CASSQDPPIARGEKLFF
14,TRBD2,TRBJ2-7,.,TRBV27,TGTGCCAGCAGCCGTAGCGGGAGGGCCAGCGAGCAGTACTTC,CASSRSGRASEQYF
14,.,TRBJ2-1,few,TRBV21-1,TGTGCCAGCAGCCTCCGGGACAGATGCAATGAGCAGTTCTTC,CASSLRDRCNEQFF
16,.,TRBJ1-5,.,TRBV3-1/TRBV3-2,TGTGCCAGCAGCCAAGAACGTACAGGTTGGCATCAGCCCCAGCATTTT,CASSQERTGWHQPQHF
16,.,TRBJ1-3,.,TRBV7-9,TGTGCCAGCAGCTTAGCGAATTCAGCGACGGGAAACACCATATATTTT,CASSLANSATGNTIYF
14,.,TRBJ1-6,.,TRBV2,TGTGCCAGCAGTGAAGGGGGCGTCAGTTCACCCCTCCACTTT,CASSEGGVSSPLHF
15,TRBD2,TRBJ2-3,.,TRBV25-1,TGTGCCAGCAGCCATTTTAGCGGGGGGGCGGATACGCAGTATTTT,CASSHFSGGADTQYF
15,TRBD1,TRBJ2-7,once,TRBV18,TGTGCCAGCTCACCTCGACAGGGACGGTTCTACGAGCAGTACTTC,CASSPRQGRFYEQYF
15,TRBD2,TRBJ2-7,.,TRBV11-2,TGTGCCAGCAGCCCCCGGGCGGGGGGCCCCTACGAGCAGTACTTC,CASSPRAGGPYEQYF
16,TRBD1,TRBJ1-2,.,TRBV9,TGTGCCAGCAGCGTAAGGTCGACAGGGCTGCACTATGGCTACACCTTC,CASSVRSTGLHYGYTF
14,TRBD1,TRBJ2-7,.,TRBV28,TGTGCCAGCGTCAGTGGGGGACAGGCCCTTCTACAGTACTTC,CASVSGGQALLQYF
15,TRBD2,TRBJ2-5,.,TRBV4-2,TGTGCCAGCAGCCAAGGGACTAGCGGGGCGGAGACCCAGTACTTC,CASSQGTSGAETQYF
22,TRBD2,TRBJ2-3,.,TRBV18,TGTGCCAGCTCACCCCGGAGACTAGCGGGGGGGCCCGATTACCTTGTGACAGATACGCAGTATTTT,CASSPRRLAGGPDYLVTDTQYF
15,TRBD1,TRBJ1-5,.,TRBV6-1,TGTGCCAGCAGTGAATCGGACAGGGGGCATCAGCCCCAGCATTTT,CASSESDRGHQPQHF